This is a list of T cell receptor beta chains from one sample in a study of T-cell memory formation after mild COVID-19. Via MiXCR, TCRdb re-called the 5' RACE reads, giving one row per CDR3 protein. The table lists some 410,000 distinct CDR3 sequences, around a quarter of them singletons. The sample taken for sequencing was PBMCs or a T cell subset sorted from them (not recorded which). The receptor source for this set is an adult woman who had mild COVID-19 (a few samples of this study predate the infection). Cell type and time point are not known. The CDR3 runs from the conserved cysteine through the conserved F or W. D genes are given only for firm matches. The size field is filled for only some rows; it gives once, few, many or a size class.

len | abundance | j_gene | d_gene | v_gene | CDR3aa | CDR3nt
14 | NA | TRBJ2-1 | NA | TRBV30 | CAWSRGRVGDEQFF | TGTGCCTGGAGTCGGGGAAGGGTCGGGGATGAGCAGTTCTTC
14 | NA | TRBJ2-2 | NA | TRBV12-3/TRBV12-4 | CASLSRLNTGELFF | TGTGCCAGCCTTTCCCGCCTTAACACCGGGGAGCTGTTTTTT
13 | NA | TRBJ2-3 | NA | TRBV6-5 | CASSYSTGRLWYF | TGTGCCAGCAGTTACTCGACAGGCAGACTATGGTATTTT
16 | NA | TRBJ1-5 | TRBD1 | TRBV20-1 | CSAPPRDRGSNQPQHF | TGCAGTGCTCCTCCTCGGGACAGGGGTAGCAATCAGCCCCAGCATTTT
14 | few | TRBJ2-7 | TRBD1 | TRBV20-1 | CSAGRQGALDEQYF | TGCAGTGCTGGTCGACAGGGGGCTCTCGACGAGCAGTACTTC
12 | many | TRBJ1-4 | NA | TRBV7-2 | CASSLGGSRLFF | TGTGCCAGCAGCCTGGGGGGCAGCAGGCTGTTTTTT
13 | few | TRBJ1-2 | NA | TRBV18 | CASSPPGNYGYTF | TGTGCCAGCTCACCACCGGGGAACTATGGCTACACCTTC
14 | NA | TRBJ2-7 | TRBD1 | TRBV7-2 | CASSLGDRGLEQYF | TGTGCCAGCAGCTTGGGGGACAGGGGGCTCGAGCAGTACTTC
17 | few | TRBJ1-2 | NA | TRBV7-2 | CASSRAPTGFNNYGYTF | TGTGCCAGCAGCCGGGCCCCTACAGGGTTCAACAACTATGGCTACACCTTC
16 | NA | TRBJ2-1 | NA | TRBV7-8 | CASSLAPGVSYNEQFF | TGTGCCAGCAGCTTAGCGCCGGGGGTCTCCTACAATGAGCAGTTCTTC
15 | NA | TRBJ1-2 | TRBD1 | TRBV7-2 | CASSLKWGQNYGYTF | TGTGCCAGCAGCTTAAAGTGGGGACAGAACTATGGCTACACCTTC
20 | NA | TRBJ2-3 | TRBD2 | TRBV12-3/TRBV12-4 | CASSRWGTSGSHTITDTQYF | TGTGCCAGCAGTCGTTGGGGGACTAGCGGGAGTCATACTATCACAGATACGCAGTATTTT
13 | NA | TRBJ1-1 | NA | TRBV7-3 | CASSLYMNTEAFF | TGTGCCAGCAGCTTATACATGAACACTGAAGCTTTCTTT
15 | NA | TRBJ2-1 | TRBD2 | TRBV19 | CASSISGLGGNEQFF | TGTGCCAGTAGTATTAGCGGTCTGGGGGGGAATGAGCAGTTCTTC
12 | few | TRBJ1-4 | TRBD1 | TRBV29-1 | CSARAGGEKLFF | TGCAGCGCCCGGGCAGGGGGCGAAAAACTGTTTTTT
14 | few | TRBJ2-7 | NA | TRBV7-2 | CASSLDRTSYEQYF | TGTGCCAGCAGCTTAGACAGGACATCCTACGAGCAGTACTTC
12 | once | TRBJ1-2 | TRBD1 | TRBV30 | CAWRQGADGYTF | TGTGCCTGGAGACAGGGGGCAGATGGCTACACCTTC
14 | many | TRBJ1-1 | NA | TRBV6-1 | CASSESSLSTEAFF | TGTGCCAGCAGTGAAAGTTCCCTGAGCACTGAAGCTTTCTTT
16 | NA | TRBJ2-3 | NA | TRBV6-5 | CASRSDWGGSTDTQYF | TGTGCCAGCAGATCAGATTGGGGCGGGAGCACAGATACGCAGTATTTT
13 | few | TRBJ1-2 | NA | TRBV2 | CASRQAQGYGYTF | TGTGCCAGCAGACAGGCACAGGGCTACGGCTACACCTTC
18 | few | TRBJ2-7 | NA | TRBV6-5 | CASSSPGGTKPKLYEQYF | TGTGCCAGCAGTTCCCCTGGCGGGACCAAGCCTAAACTCTACGAGCAGTACTTC
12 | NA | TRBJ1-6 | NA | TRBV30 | CASVDPPGALHF | TGTGCCTCCGTGGACCCTCCCGGTGCCCTCCACTTT
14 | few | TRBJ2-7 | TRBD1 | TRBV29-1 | CSVEEGQGSYEQYF | TGCAGCGTTGAAGAGGGACAGGGGAGCTACGAGCAGTACTTC
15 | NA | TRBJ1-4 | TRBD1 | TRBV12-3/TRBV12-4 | CASSLTGTGNEKLFF | TGTGCCAGCAGTCTTACCGGGACAGGGAACGAAAAACTGTTTTTT
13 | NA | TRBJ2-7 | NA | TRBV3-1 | CASSQDGAGEQYF | TGTGCCAGCAGCCAAGATGGCGCGGGAGAGCAGTACTTC
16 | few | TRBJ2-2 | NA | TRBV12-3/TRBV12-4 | CASSLKGGPGTGELFF | TGTGCCAGCAGTCTCAAGGGGGGTCCGGGGACCGGGGAGCTGTTTTTT
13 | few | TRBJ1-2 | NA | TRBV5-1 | CASSLDQGDGYTF | TGCGCCAGCAGCTTGGACCAGGGAGATGGCTACACCTTC
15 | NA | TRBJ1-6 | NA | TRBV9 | CASSVDTGLGSPLHF | TGTGCCAGCAGCGTAGATACAGGCCTAGGTTCACCCCTCCACTTT
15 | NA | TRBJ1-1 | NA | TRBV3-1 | CASSQEPLGNTEAFF | TGTGCCAGCAGCCAAGAACCCCTAGGGAACACTGAAGCTTTCTTT
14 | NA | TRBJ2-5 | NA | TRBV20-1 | CSASRTVKDPTQYF | TGCAGTGCTTCTAGGACAGTAAAGGATCCGACCCAGTACTTC
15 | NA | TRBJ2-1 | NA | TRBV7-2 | CASSLVVDGKNEQFF | TGTGCCAGCAGCTTAGTTGTTGACGGGAAGAATGAGCAGTTCTTC
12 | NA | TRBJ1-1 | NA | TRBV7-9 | CRGDRTNTEAFF | TGTAGGGGAGACAGGACGAACACTGAAGCTTTCTTT
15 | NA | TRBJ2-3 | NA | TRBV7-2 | CASVPRARSTDTQYF | TGTGCCAGCGTCCCCCGGGCGCGGAGCACAGATACGCAGTATTTT
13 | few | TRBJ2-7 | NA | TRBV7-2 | CASSTSPSFKQYF | TGTGCCAGCAGCACCAGTCCTAGTTTCAAGCAGTACTTC
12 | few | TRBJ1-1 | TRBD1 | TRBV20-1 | CSPYRGRTEAFF | TGCAGTCCATACAGGGGCCGGACTGAAGCTTTCTTT
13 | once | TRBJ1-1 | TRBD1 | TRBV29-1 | CSATGTGGIEAFF | TGCAGCGCTACAGGGACAGGGGGCATTGAAGCTTTCTTT